Each of the 21 T cell receptor beta chains below was sequenced from the same sample in a study of radiotherapy plus CTLA-4 blockade in lung cancer. Measured with immunoSEQ multiplex PCR; TCRdb has only the in-frame clones, and not every one. This sample has about 85,000 clones, with approximately 84% found just once. The sample in question was peripheral blood, obtained from a patient treated with radiotherapy plus ipilimumab. The receptors stem from a human donor with non-small cell lung cancer who had a partial response to radiotherapy plus ipilimumab.

This chain uses TRBV7-9 with TRBJ2-7, with TRBD1 matching over 7 bases. V shed 5 bases, J shed 2 bases, and the junction held 15 bases outside the gene matches. The length of the CDR3 is 17 residues. Germline CDR1 is SEHNR and CDR2 is FQNEAQ (reference sequence). CDR3 in amino acids: CASSPSRRDTGAYEQYF. CDR3 DNA sequence: TGTGCCAGCAGCCCCTCCCGGCGCGATACAGGGGCCTACGAGCAGTACTTC.

This chain links TRBV19 with TRBJ1-5; a weak D match, TRBD1 (6 bases). The V and J ends lost 7 bases and 2 bases respectively, with 6 bases between them. The CDR3 consists of 12 residues. Germline assignment: CDR1 LNHDA and CDR2 SQIVND (reference sequence). Here the CDR3 DNA reads TGTGCCAGTACAGGGGGCAATCAGCCCCAGCATTTT. This sequence encodes CASTGGNQPQHF.

The chain is built from TRBV4-1 and TRBJ1-2; D unclear. CDR1 is MGHRA and CDR2 is YSYEKL in the germline V gene. This CDR3 contains 13 residues. Trimming shortened V by 1 base and J by 6 bases, and 9 bases separated the two germline ends. The CDR3 nucleotides are TGCGCCAGCAGCCAAGCGAGGCGCCATGGCTACACCTTC. Translation gives CASSQARRHGYTF.

This clone was recorded only once. This chain links TRBV5-1 with TRBJ2-2; 14 bases map to TRBD2. After removal of 0 bases from V and 4 bases from J, the junction contained 2 bases not matched to a gene. This CDR3 contains 17 residues. The germline V gene encodes CDR1 SGHRS and CDR2 YFSETQ. CDR3 coding DNA: TGCGCCAGCAGCTTGGCCGGGACTAGCGGGGGCACCGGGGAGCTGTTTTTT. Amino acid sequence: CASSLAGTSGGTGELFF.

This clone was seen just once. The rearrangement links TRBV20-1 to TRBJ1-1, with D possibly matching TRBD1 (5 bases). V dropped 1 base and J dropped 7 bases, with 7 bases sitting between them. The CDR3 is 11 amino acids. Germline V lookup: CDR1 DFQATT, CDR2 SNEGSKA (reference sequence). DNA of the CDR3: TGCAGTGCTAGAGGACAGAATGAAGCTTTCTTT. As protein: CSARGQNEAFF.

This clone occurred once. The CDR3 loop reads CASSSDRPTDTQYF. The CDR3 region has the DNA TGTGCCAGCAGCTCGGACAGGCCCACAGATACGCAGTATTTT. V gene TRBV7-2 combines with J gene TRBJ2-3; 7 bases match TRBD1. The J segment lost 2 bases and the V segment lost 4 bases, leaving 3 bases of the junction unmatched. CDR1 is SGHTA and CDR2 is FQGNSA in the germline V gene. This CDR3 is built from 14 residues. Full variable domain (outside the CDR3, taken from reference TRBV7-2 and TRBJ2-3): GAGVSQSPSNKVTEKGKDVELRCDPISGHTALYWYRQSLGQGLEFLIYFQGNSAPDKSGLPSDRFSAERTGGSVSTLTIQRTQQEDSAVYLCASSSDRPTDTQYFGPGTRLTVL.

In this sample, this clone turned up a few times. This chain uses TRBV7-9 with TRBJ1-4; perhaps TRBD1 as D (5 bases). Trimming pared 3 bases from V and 7 bases from J, leaving 9 bases between. Germline V lookup: CDR1 SEHNR, CDR2 FQNEAQ (reference sequence). This CDR3 region has 13 residues. The DNA for the CDR3 is TGTGCCAGCAGCTTTACAGGCTCTGAAAAACTGTTTTTT. Its translation: CASSFTGSEKLFF.

The rearrangement joins TRBV5-6 to TRBJ2-1, with a possible D match to TRBD2 (5 bases). The CDR3 totals 14 residues. Germline V gene lookup returns CDR1 SGHDT and CDR2 YYEEEE. Trimming pared 5 bases from V and 0 bases from J, leaving 9 bases between. As DNA, the CDR3 is TGTGCCAGCAGGGAGGCGGGCTCCTACAATGAGCAGTTCTTC. It encodes CASREAGSYNEQFF.

The rearrangement links TRBV5-1 to TRBJ1-3; no firm D call. The germline CDR1 and CDR2 sequences are SGHRS and YFSETQ. Trimming cost V 4 bases and J 6 bases, with 14 bases left between them. The CDR3 has 14 residues. The CDR3 coding sequence is TGCGCCAGCAGCCTAATTGGGCAGCCAAACACCATATATTTT. Translation gives CASSLIGQPNTIYF.

V and J are TRBV4-1 and TRBJ2-5, with 14 bases that match TRBD2. Per the germline V gene, CDR1 is MGHRA and CDR2 is YSYEKL. CDR3 length: 18 residues. Trimming removed 3 bases from V and 1 base from J; junction bases left unmatched: 7. The CDR3 nucleotides are TGCGCCAGCAGCCAGCGACTAGCGGGAGGGTTAGGCCAAGAGACCCAGTACTTC. Its translation: CASSQRLAGGLGQETQYF.

This clone was detected a few times. The chain has TRBV10-3 and TRBJ1-1; D gene unclear. Trimming shortened V by 7 bases and J by 1 base, and 7 bases separated the two germline ends. The V gene's germline CDR1 is ENHRY and CDR2 SYGVKD. The length of the CDR3 is 12 residues. CDR3 sequence (DNA): TGTGCCATCATGGGCACGAACACTGAAGCTTTCTTT. Protein sequence: CAIMGTNTEAFF.

This chain's CDR3 is CSVSTGPNQPQHF. The CDR3 nucleotides read TGCAGCGTTTCGACAGGCCCCAATCAGCCCCAGCATTTT. V usage is TRBV29-1 and J usage is TRBJ1-5, with D possibly being TRBD1 (6 bases). Trimming cost V 5 bases and J 3 bases, with 11 bases left between them. Germline-derived CDR1 and CDR2 are SQVTM and ANQGSEA. The length of the CDR3 is 13 residues.

The chain carries TRBV10-2 and TRBJ1-5; 7 nucleotides match TRBD1. V lost 8 bases and J lost 7; bases outside the gene matches: 11. This CDR3 is 14 amino acids long. CDR1 and CDR2 from the germline V gene are WSHSY and SAAADI. In DNA form, the CDR3 reads TGCGCCAGCGGCTTCCAGGGGGACCGGCAGCCCCAGCATTTT. Translated, it gives CASGFQGDRQPQHF.

This clone was seen a few times. The chain couples TRBV7-2 to TRBJ2-2, with 9 bases identical to TRBD1. Germline loops: CDR1 SGHTA, CDR2 FQGNSA. This CDR3 has 14 residues. V lost 4 bases and J lost 7; bases outside the gene matches: 4. CDR3 coding DNA: TGTGCCAGCAGCTGGGGGACAGGGAACGGGGAGCTGTTTTTT. As protein: CASSWGTGNGELFF. The whole variable domain, remainder taken from reference TRBV7-2 and TRBJ2-2, is GAGVSQSPSNKVTEKGKDVELRCDPISGHTALYWYRQSLGQGLEFLIYFQGNSAPDKSGLPSDRFSAERTGGSVSTLTIQRTQQEDSAVYLCASSWGTGNGELFFGEGSRLTVL.

The chain combines TRBV5-4 with TRBJ2-5; TRBD2 agrees at 9 bases. This CDR3 has 17 residues. The germline gives CDR1 SGHNT, CDR2 YYREEE (reference sequence). V dropped 4 bases and J dropped 2; count of bases not matched to a gene: 12. CDR3 coding DNA: TGTGCCAGCAGCGGGGGACTAGCAGATTACCGTCAAGAGACCCAGTACTTC. Protein sequence: CASSGGLADYRQETQYF. Full variable domain (remainder filled in from reference TRBV5-4 and TRBJ2-5): ETGVTQSPTHLIKTRGQQVTLRCSSQSGHNTVSWYQQALGQGPQFIFQYYREEENGRGNFPPRFSGLQFPNYSSELNVNALELDDSALYLCASSGGLADYRQETQYFGPGTRLLVL.

This chain joins TRBV19 and TRBJ1-5, with a weak D call TRBD1 (5 bases). Germline V gene lookup returns CDR1 LNHDA and CDR2 SQIVND (reference sequence). CDR3 size: 15 residues. The V and J ends lost 3 bases and 1 base respectively, with 10 bases between them. Written as DNA, the CDR3 is TGTGCCAGTAGTATGCAGGGTGGAAGCAATCAGCCCCAGCATTTT. This encodes CASSMQGGSNQPQHF.

Remarks on this clone: Other DNA sequences in the same sample also yield this CDR3. The CDR3 DNA reads as TGTGCCAGCAGAAGAGACTATAATTCACCCCTCCACTTT. Its translation: CASRRDYNSPLHF. The J gene is TRBJ1-6, the V gene TRBV6-4; D is ambiguous. Germline CDR1 is MRHNA and CDR2 is SNTAGT. The CDR3 loop spans 13 amino acids. V lost 6 bases, J lost 3 bases, and 6 bases lay in between.

The chain carries TRBV7-2 and TRBJ2-7, with TRBD1 matching 10 bases. In germline, CDR1 is SGHTA, CDR2 FQGNSA. This CDR3 region has 16 residues. V shed 2 bases, J shed 5 bases, and the junction held 9 bases outside the gene matches. As DNA, the CDR3 is TGTGCCAGCAGCTTATGGTTCGGGACAGGGGCCAACGAGCAGTACTTC. Translated, it gives CASSLWFGTGANEQYF.

CDR3 residues: CASSSSARANSPLHF. The DNA of the CDR3 is TGTGCCAGCAGCTCGTCCGCCAGGGCTAATTCACCCCTCCACTTT. J is TRBJ1-6 and V is TRBV7-9; a possible D gene is TRBD1 (5 bases). The CDR3 contains 15 residues. Germline-derived CDR1 and CDR2 are SEHNR and FQNEAQ (reference sequence). The V and J ends lost 4 bases and 6 bases respectively, with 13 bases between them.

This clone was seen just once. V usage is TRBV30 and J usage is TRBJ1-1; 10 bases match TRBD1. Germline V lookup: CDR1 GTSNPN, CDR2 SVGIG (reference sequence). With V trimmed by 1 base and J by 6 bases, 2 bases remained unmatched. This CDR3 has 13 residues. The CDR3 nucleotides are TGTGCCTGGAGTGGGGACAGGGGACCTGAAGCTTTCTTT. It codes for CAWSGDRGPEAFF. Full variable domain (missing parts from reference TRBV30 and TRBJ1-1): SQTIHQWPATLVQPVGSPLSLECTVEGTSNPNLYWYRQAAGRGLQLLFYSVGIGQISSEVPQNLSASRPQDRQFILSSKKLLLSDSGFYLCAWSGDRGPEAFFGQGTRLTVV.

The rearrangement uses TRBV7-3 and TRBJ1-1; tentatively, D is TRBD1 (5 bases). Trimming shortened V by 1 base and J by 0 bases, and 9 bases separated the two germline ends. The CDR3 loop spans 15 amino acids. Germline V CDR1 and CDR2: SGHTA, FQGTGA. CDR3 nucleotides: TGTGCCAGCAGCTTAAATCCAGGGATGAACACTGAAGCTTTCTTT. Its protein is CASSLNPGMNTEAFF.